This T cell receptor (beta chain) was obtained from a study of blood T cell repertoires in COVID-19. As for the study in general: Collection of acute and convalescent COVID-19 samples took place in the United States, Italy and Spain.

Original processing methods: Reference gene primers were amplified, and this amplification served to estimate nucleated cell counts. Repertoires were generated with immunoSEQ multiplex PCR, while TCRdb's copy carries only in-frame clones and drops some. V, J and clone size reflect that table, while D and trimming were determined from the DNA. The sample lists tens of thousands of clones, 82% seen once, with under 20% in the top ten. CDR3 length equals 15 residues. V was pared by 1 base and J by 4 bases, with 11 bases between. Looked up from germline, CDR1 is LGHDT and CDR2 is YNNKEL (reference sequence).

This sequence joins TRBV3-1 (or the pseudogene TRBV3-2) and TRBJ2-1; perhaps TRBD1 as D (6 bases). This clonotype was sampled from a human donor in a cohort sampled during active COVID-19. Specimen: peripheral blood. CDR3 nucleotides: TGTGCCAGCAGCCAAGTGACAGGCCAATACAATGAGCAGTTCTTC. Translating gives CASSQVTGQYNEQFF.